These 32 T cell receptor beta chains were sequenced from one sample in a study of shared clonotypes between healthy human individuals. Assay used: immunoSEQ multiplex PCR; TCRdb lists only in-frame clones, some missing. This sample has approximately 2,300,000 clones, with 80% to 95% found just once. Sequenced: naive CD4+ T cells from PBMCs. Subset: CD45RA+ positively selected. The receptor source for this set is a man younger than 35 in good health. Some clones in this sample may be carry-over from other donors' samples.

The rearrangement links TRBV6-6 to TRBJ2-5; D ambiguous. The tail of the sequence fits TRBJ2-7 better, so the J call may be wrong. From germline, CDR1 is MNHNY and CDR2 SVGAGI (reference sequence). This CDR3 has 13 residues. CDR3 loop: CASSSPGLYEQYF. DNA of the CDR3: TGTGCCAGCAGTTCTCCGGGTCTTTACGAGCAGTACTTC.

The rearrangement uses TRBV5-8 and TRBJ2-1; no clear D. Germline V gene data show CDR1 as SGHTS and CDR2 as YDEGEE. CDR3 length: 12 residues. V shed 4 bases and J shed 4 bases, with 6 bases lying between them. The DNA of the CDR3 is TGTGCCAGCAGCAGGAGATACAATGAGCAGTTCTTC. Residues: CASSRRYNEQFF. The variable domain in full, with the rest retrieved from reference TRBV5-8 and TRBJ2-1, is EAGVTQSPTHLIKTRGQQATLRCSPISGHTSVYWYQQALGLGLQFLLWYDEGEERNRGNFPPRFSGRQFPNYSSELNVNALELEDSALYLCASSRRYNEQFFGPGTRLTVL.

V and J are TRBV13 and TRBJ2-1, with a weak D call TRBD1 (6 bases). Trimming pared 6 bases from V and 0 bases from J, leaving 9 bases between. CDR3 length: 14 amino acids. CDR1 PRHDT and CDR2 FYEKMQ come from the germline V gene (reference sequence). The CDR3 loop reads CASRRRGSYNEQFF. The DNA for the CDR3 is TGTGCCAGCAGACGCAGGGGCTCCTACAATGAGCAGTTCTTC.

This rearrangement joins TRBV5-1 to TRBJ2-3; maybe TRBD2 (6 bases). V gave up 4 bases and J gave up 2 bases, with 8 bases separating them. This CDR3 region has 13 residues. Per the germline V gene, CDR1 is SGHRS and CDR2 is YFSETQ. The CDR3 region has the DNA TGCGCCAGCAGCGGAGGGACCACAGATACGCAGTATTTT. It yields the protein CASSGGTTDTQYF.

The rearrangement joins TRBV28 to TRBJ2-7; D is possibly TRBD1 (5 bases). CDR3 length: 13 amino acids. The V gene lost 8 bases and the J gene lost 7 bases, with 18 bases spanning the gap. Per germline, CDR1 MDHEN and CDR2 SYDVKM. CDR3 nucleotide sequence: TGTGCCAGCGACAGTCCGGTGGGTTGGGAGCAGTACTTC. It translates to CASDSPVGWEQYF.

This clone was seen a single time. This sequence joins TRBV7-8 and TRBJ2-5; 9 bases line up with TRBD2. J was trimmed by 5 bases and V by 5 bases; bases with no gene match: 9. CDR3 length: 15 amino acids. Germline CDR1 is SGHVS and CDR2 is FQNEAQ. As DNA, the CDR3 is TGTGCCAGCAGCCCCACTAGCGGGTCAAGGGAGACCCAGTACTTC. It translates to CASSPTSGSRETQYF.

V usage is TRBV2 and J usage is TRBJ2-3; either TRBD1 or TRBD2 may fit D (6 bases each). The V gene lost 6 bases and the J gene lost 5 bases, with 33 bases spanning the gap. CDR1 SNHLY and CDR2 FYNNEI come from the germline V gene. The CDR3 sequence is 20 residues long. DNA of the CDR3: TGTGCCAGCAGCCTCACCTCCTACTCCAACGGGGGCTTCCGCGGAGATACGCAGTATTTT. Protein sequence: CASSLTSYSNGGFRGDTQYF.

The rearrangement links TRBV18 to TRBJ2-4; TRBD1 aligns across 8 bases. Germline CDR1 KGHSH, CDR2 LQKENI. The CDR3 has 14 residues. V was clipped by 6 bases and J by 4 bases; unmatched bases: 5. The CDR3, as DNA: TGTGCCAGCTCCGCGACAGGGGAAAAAAACATTCAGTACTTC. It is translated as CASSATGEKNIQYF.

The chain recombines TRBV5-4 with TRBJ1-5; a weak D match, TRBD1 (5 bases). The CDR3 covers 13 residues. Germline V gene data show CDR1 as SGHNT and CDR2 as YYREEE (reference sequence). V lost 2 bases and J 11 bases, leaving 14 bases between the germline ends. CDR3 sequence: CASSLDSGGAQHF. Written as DNA, the CDR3 is TGTGCCAGCAGCTTAGACAGCGGCGGGGCCCAGCATTTT.

The J gene is TRBJ2-3, the V gene TRBV6-6; D not resolved. Trimming took 3 bases from V and 4 from J, leaving 5 bases between them. This CDR3 region has 12 residues. CDR1 and CDR2 (germline): MNHNY, SVGAGI (reference sequence). In nucleotides, the CDR3 is TGTGCCAGCAGTTATACATCAGATACGCAGTATTTT. Encoded protein: CASSYTSDTQYF.

The chain carries TRBV5-1 and TRBJ1-2, with D perhaps TRBD1 (5 bases). Germline CDR1 reads SGHRS; CDR2 reads YFSETQ. Trimming left V 2 bases short and J 8 bases short, with 13 bases between. The CDR3 loop spans 13 amino acids. The CDR3, as DNA: TGCGCCAGCAGCTTAAAGGGGCGAGAGGGCTACACCTTC. Residues: CASSLKGREGYTF.

The chain employs TRBV7-9 and TRBJ2-5; TRBD2 is a possible D gene (6 bases). CDR1 is SEHNR and CDR2 is FQNEAQ in the germline V gene (reference sequence). This CDR3 has 17 amino acids. V was clipped by 5 bases and J by 5 bases, with 24 bases between them. Here the CDR3 DNA reads TGTGCCAGCAGCCCTCCCCCCATACTAGCAGATAGGGAGACCCAGTACTTC. Amino acid sequence: CASSPPPILADRETQYF.

The chain has TRBV7-8 and TRBJ2-1; D may match TRBD1 or TRBD2 (6 bases each). Germline values: CDR1 SGHVS, CDR2 FQNEAQ. This CDR3 region has 15 residues. Trimming took 4 bases from V and 2 from J, leaving 12 bases between them. Here the CDR3 reads CASSSTGRPYNEQFF. The CDR3 bases are TGTGCCAGCAGCTCTACAGGGAGGCCCTACAATGAGCAGTTCTTC.

The V gene is TRBV5-1, the J gene TRBJ2-5; the D is unclear. This CDR3 spans 12 amino acids. The V and J ends lost 7 bases and 0 bases respectively, with 7 bases between them. Germline assignment: CDR1 SGHRS and CDR2 YFSETQ. The CDR3: CASRSYQETQYF. The CDR3 DNA reads TGCGCCAGCCGCTCGTACCAAGAGACCCAGTACTTC.

This chain connects TRBV28 to TRBJ2-3; 7 positions match TRBD1. CDR1 and CDR2 from the germline V gene are MDHEN and SYDVKM. The CDR3 loop spans 15 amino acids. V lost 6 bases, J lost 2 bases, and 8 bases stayed unmatched. The CDR3, as DNA: TGTGCCAGCAGACGACAGGGCCTTTTCACAGATACGCAGTATTTT. This encodes CASRRQGLFTDTQYF.

The chain joins TRBV7-2 to TRBJ2-7, with D unclear. V was trimmed by 1 base and J by 5 bases, leaving 9 bases between them. CDR1 and CDR2 from the germline V gene are SGHTA and FQGNSA. The CDR3 spans 13 residues. This CDR3 reads CASSLGPGDEQYF. CDR3 coding DNA: TGTGCCAGCAGCTTAGGCCCTGGGGACGAGCAGTACTTC.

As DNA, the CDR3 is TGTGCCAGCAGTGAATGGAGTTCTTTAGGGGAGCTGTTTTTT. This codes for CASSEWSSLGELFF. The chain employs TRBV2 and TRBJ2-2; D gene uncertain. CDR1 and CDR2 from the germline V gene are SNHLY and FYNNEI. This CDR3 has 14 amino acids. Between the trimmed V and J ends, which lost 2 bases and 8 bases, there was a span of 12 bases.

Concerning this clone: Other DNA variants within this sample encode the same CDR3. This chain joins TRBV7-3 and TRBJ2-7; D is uncertain. Germline V lookup: CDR1 SGHTA, CDR2 FQGTGA. The CDR3 runs to 14 residues. Trimming shortened V by 5 bases and J by 0 bases, and 11 bases separated the two germline ends. The CDR3 spells CASSPTGSSYEQYF. The CDR3, as DNA: TGTGCCAGCAGCCCGACCGGCAGCTCCTACGAGCAGTACTTC.

V and J are TRBV11-2 and TRBJ1-5; unclear D gene. The CDR3 has 13 residues. V dropped 2 bases and J dropped 6 bases, with 8 bases sitting between them. Germline V gene data show CDR1 as SGHAT and CDR2 as FQNNGV. CDR3 coding DNA: TGTGCCAGCAGCTTAATGGTTGGTCAGCCCCAGCATTTT. Its translation is CASSLMVGQPQHF. The complete variable domain, with remaining parts taken from reference TRBV11-2 and TRBJ1-5, reads EAGVAQSPRYKIIEKRQSVAFWCNPISGHATLYWYQQILGQGPKLLIQFQNNGVVDDSQLPKDRFSAERLKGVDSTLKIQPAKLEDSAVYLCASSLMVGQPQHFGDGTRLSIL.

This chain uses TRBV10-3 with TRBJ2-1; D remains ambiguous. Germline V gene data show CDR1 as ENHRY and CDR2 as SYGVKD. The V end lost 3 bases, the J end lost 10 bases, and 22 bases lay between the germline ends. The CDR3 contains 16 residues. The CDR3 loop is CAISDPTPASLGEQFF. CDR3 bases: TGTGCCATCAGTGACCCGACTCCAGCGTCCTTGGGCGAGCAGTTCTTC.

CDR3 bases: TGTGCCATCAGTGCCGATTCCCGGGACAGCAAGAAAGGCACCATATATTTT. This gives the protein CAISADSRDSKKGTIYF. The chain has TRBV10-3 and TRBJ1-3; TRBD1 aligns across 7 bases. The CDR3 runs to 17 residues. The germline V gene encodes CDR1 ENHRY and CDR2 SYGVKD. The ends lost 4 bases at V and 9 bases at J; junction bases unmatched: 18.

The V and J genes are TRBV27 and TRBJ1-2, with 7 bases lining up with TRBD1. Germline lookup yields CDR1 MNHEY and CDR2 SMNVEV (reference sequence). The CDR3 consists of 15 residues. The V gene end was trimmed by 5 bases and the J gene end by 0 bases; junction bases not matched to a gene: 6. CDR3 amino acids: CASSPRQGANYGYTF. The CDR3, as DNA: TGTGCCAGCAGTCCACGACAGGGAGCTAACTATGGCTACACCTTC.

The chain has TRBV29-1 and TRBJ2-3; D gene unclear. Trimming cost V 7 bases and J 5 bases, with 13 bases left between them. The CDR3 spans 12 residues. The germline gives CDR1 SQVTM, CDR2 ANQGSEA. The CDR3 here is CSASQWEDTQYF. The CDR3 region has the DNA TGCAGCGCCAGCCAATGGGAAGATACGCAGTATTTT.

CDR3 DNA sequence: TGTGCCAGCTCCCCGGGGACGGCGAAGCATGGCTACACCTTC. Its protein product is CASSPGTAKHGYTF. This chain links TRBV18 with TRBJ1-2; weak D call: TRBD1 (5 bases). Germline values: CDR1 KGHSH, CDR2 LQKENI. With 6 bases removed from V and 6 bases from J, the gap between germline ends came to 17 bases. The CDR3 has 14 amino acids.

V gene TRBV7-6 combines with J gene TRBJ2-5; 7 bases fit TRBD1. The germline gives CDR1 SGHVS, CDR2 FNYEAQ. The CDR3 is 14 amino acids. V trimming: 6 bases; J trimming: 7 bases; junction bases outside the gene matches: 11. CDR3 region: CASRSRDRVGTQYF. In nucleotides, the CDR3 is TGTGCCAGCAGGTCGAGAGACAGGGTGGGGACCCAGTACTTC.

Comment on this clone: The same CDR3 can be traced to other DNA sequences in this sample. The chain combines TRBV5-1 with TRBJ2-7; D is possibly TRBD1 or TRBD2 (5 bases each). V was clipped by 2 bases and J by 3 bases, with 12 bases between them. There are 14 residues in the CDR3. Germline V gene sequence: CDR1 SGHRS, CDR2 YFSETQ. CDR3 sequence reads: CASSFGTGGYEQYF. The CDR3 bases are TGCGCCAGCAGCTTCGGGACGGGTGGCTACGAGCAGTACTTC.

The rearrangement links TRBV5-1 to TRBJ2-3, with a weak D call TRBD2 (6 bases). V was shortened by 7 bases and J by 0 bases, with 12 bases between the two germline ends. The CDR3 length is 14 residues. CDR1 and CDR2 (germline): SGHRS, YFSETQ. DNA of the CDR3: TGCGCCAGCGTTCTAGCGACTAGCACAGATACGCAGTATTTT. It yields the protein CASVLATSTDTQYF.

This chain connects TRBV28 to TRBJ2-7, with 11 bases matching TRBD1. The CDR3 contains 15 residues. Germline CDR1 and CDR2: MDHEN and SYDVKM. Trimming at V came to 6 bases and at J to 2 bases, leaving 6 bases not matched to a gene. The chain's CDR3 is CASRGQGAPAYEQYF. Here the CDR3 DNA reads TGTGCCAGCAGAGGACAGGGGGCCCCGGCCTACGAGCAGTACTTC.

The V and J genes are TRBV29-1 and TRBJ2-5; either TRBD1 or TRBD2 may fit D (5 bases each). The CDR3 sequence is 15 residues long. The V and J ends lost 7 bases and 5 bases respectively, with 23 bases between them. CDR1 and CDR2 (germline): SQVTM, ANQGSEA. The CDR3 loop reads CSAGGSSGHAETQYF. The CDR3, as DNA: TGCAGCGCTGGGGGTTCGTCGGGGCATGCGGAGACCCAGTACTTC.

V gene TRBV6-5 combines with J gene TRBJ1-6, with D possibly matching TRBD1 (5 bases). The CDR3 has 13 residues. Germline CDR1 reads MNHEY; CDR2 reads SVGAGI. V was trimmed by 2 bases and J by 12 bases, leaving 11 bases between them. CDR3 residues: CASSYTRDGPLHF. The CDR3 DNA reads TGTGCCAGCAGTTACACCCGGGACGGACCCCTCCACTTT.

V gene TRBV9 combines with J gene TRBJ2-1, with 9 bases matching TRBD2. This CDR3 is built from 15 residues. The trim removed 1 base at V and 7 bases at J, leaving 6 bases unmatched. Germline V gene sequence: CDR1 SGDLS, CDR2 YYNGEE. Written as DNA, the CDR3 is TGTGCCAGCAGCGTAATCGGGACTAGCCGTAATGAGCAGTTCTTC. It encodes CASSVIGTSRNEQFF.

The chain joins TRBV5-1 to TRBJ1-2; 7 bases agree with TRBD1. Germline V gene data show CDR1 as SGHRS and CDR2 as YFSETQ. The J segment lost 4 bases and the V segment lost 0 bases, leaving 6 bases of the junction unmatched. This CDR3 contains 15 residues. CDR3 bases: TGCGCCAGCAGCTTGGCACAGGGGATTCCCTATGGCTACACCTTC. This sequence encodes CASSLAQGIPYGYTF.